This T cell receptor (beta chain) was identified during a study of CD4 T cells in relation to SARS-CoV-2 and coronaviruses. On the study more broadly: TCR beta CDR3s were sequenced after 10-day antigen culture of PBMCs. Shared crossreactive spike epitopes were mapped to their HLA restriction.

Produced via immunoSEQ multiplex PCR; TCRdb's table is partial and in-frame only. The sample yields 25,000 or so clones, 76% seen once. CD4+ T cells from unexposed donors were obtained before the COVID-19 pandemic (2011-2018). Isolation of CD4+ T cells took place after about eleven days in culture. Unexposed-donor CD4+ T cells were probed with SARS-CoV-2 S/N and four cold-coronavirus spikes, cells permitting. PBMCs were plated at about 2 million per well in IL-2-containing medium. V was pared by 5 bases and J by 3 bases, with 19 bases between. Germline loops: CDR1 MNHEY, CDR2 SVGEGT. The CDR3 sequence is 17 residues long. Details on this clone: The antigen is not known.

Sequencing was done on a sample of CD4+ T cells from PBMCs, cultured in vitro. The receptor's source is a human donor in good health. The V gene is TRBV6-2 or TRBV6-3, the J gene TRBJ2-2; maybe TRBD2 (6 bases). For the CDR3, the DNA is TGTGCCAGCAGTACTATTCGACTAGGTGACTACACCGGGGAGCTGTTTTTT. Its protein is CASSTIRLGDYTGELFF.